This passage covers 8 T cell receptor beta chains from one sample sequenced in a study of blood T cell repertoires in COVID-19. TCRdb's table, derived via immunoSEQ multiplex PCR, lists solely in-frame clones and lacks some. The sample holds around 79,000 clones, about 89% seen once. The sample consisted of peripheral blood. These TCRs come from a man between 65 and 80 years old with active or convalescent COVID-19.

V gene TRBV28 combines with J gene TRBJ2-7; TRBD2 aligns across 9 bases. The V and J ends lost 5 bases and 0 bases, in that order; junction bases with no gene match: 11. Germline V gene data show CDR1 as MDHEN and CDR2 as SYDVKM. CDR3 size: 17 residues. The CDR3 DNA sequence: TGTGCCAGCAGTGAGACTAGCGGCAGACAAAGCTCCTACGAGCAGTACTTC. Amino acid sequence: CASSETSGRQSSYEQYF. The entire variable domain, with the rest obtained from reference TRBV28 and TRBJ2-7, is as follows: DVKVTQSSRYLVKRTGEKVFLECVQDMDHENMFWYRQDPGLGLRLIYFSYDVKMKEKGDIPEGYSVSREKKERFSLILESASTNQTSMYLCASSETSGRQSSYEQYFGPGTRLTVT.

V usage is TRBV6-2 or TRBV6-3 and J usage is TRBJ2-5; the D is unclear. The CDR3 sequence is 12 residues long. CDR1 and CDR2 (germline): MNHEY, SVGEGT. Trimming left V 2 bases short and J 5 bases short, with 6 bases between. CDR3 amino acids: CASSYEWETQYF. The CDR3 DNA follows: TGTGCCAGCAGTTACGAGTGGGAGACCCAGTACTTC.

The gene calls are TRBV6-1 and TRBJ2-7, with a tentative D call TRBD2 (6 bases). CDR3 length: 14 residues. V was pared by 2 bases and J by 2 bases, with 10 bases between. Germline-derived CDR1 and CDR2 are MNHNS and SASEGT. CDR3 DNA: TGTGCCAGCAGTGAACCTGGGAGGACCTACGAGCAGTACTTC. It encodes CASSEPGRTYEQYF.

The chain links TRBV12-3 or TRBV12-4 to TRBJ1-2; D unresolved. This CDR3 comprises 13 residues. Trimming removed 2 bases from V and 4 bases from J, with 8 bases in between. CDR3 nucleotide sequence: TGTGCCAGCAGTTTACTGGGCAGCTATGGCTACACCTTC. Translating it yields CASSLLGSYGYTF.

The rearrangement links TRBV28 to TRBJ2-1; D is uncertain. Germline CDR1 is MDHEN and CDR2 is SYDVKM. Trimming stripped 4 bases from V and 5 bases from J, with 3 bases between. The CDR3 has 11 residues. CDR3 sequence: CASSWHNEQFF. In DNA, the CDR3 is TGTGCCAGCAGTTGGCACAATGAGCAGTTCTTC.

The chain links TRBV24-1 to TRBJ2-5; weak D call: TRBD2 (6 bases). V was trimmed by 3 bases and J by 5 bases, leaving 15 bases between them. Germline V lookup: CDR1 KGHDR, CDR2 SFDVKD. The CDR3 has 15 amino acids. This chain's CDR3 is CATSDPRGAGETQYF. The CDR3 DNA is TGTGCCACCAGTGATCCTAGAGGGGCGGGGGAGACCCAGTACTTC.

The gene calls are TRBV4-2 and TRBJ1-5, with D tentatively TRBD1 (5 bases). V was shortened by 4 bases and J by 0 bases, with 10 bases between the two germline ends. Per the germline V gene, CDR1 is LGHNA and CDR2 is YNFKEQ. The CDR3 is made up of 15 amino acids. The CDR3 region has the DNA TGTGCCAGCAGCCTTCAGGGAAATAGCAATCAGCCCCAGCATTTT. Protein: CASSLQGNSNQPQHF.

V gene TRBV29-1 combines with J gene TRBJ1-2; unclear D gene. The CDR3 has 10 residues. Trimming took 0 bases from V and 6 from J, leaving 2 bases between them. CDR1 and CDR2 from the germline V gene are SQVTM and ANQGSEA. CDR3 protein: CSVEDNGYTF. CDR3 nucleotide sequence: TGCAGCGTTGAAGATAATGGCTACACCTTC.